One TCR beta chain is described in this entry. The table lists this clonotype with a few counts. It has no known antigen specificity. Per-base qualities were not stored, and no clone one base away is much larger. The record originates from a study of identical twins listed by TCRdb under 2016. Background on the whole study: TCR alpha and beta repertoires from monozygotic twins, unrelated adults of various ages and cord blood were deep-sequenced to test whether fetal clonotypes persist. To rule out contamination, replicate twin experiments were performed at different times with different library preparation protocols.

Summary of the overall study and its limitations: In beta out-of-frame sequences, excess twin sharing was weaker, because having fewer shared sequences lowered the signal-to-noise ratio. Recombination models systematically underestimated out-of-frame TCR alpha sharing in monozygotic twins but agreed with sharing between unrelated individuals. Conclusions relied on cross-sectional statistical analysis, since the same donors could not be followed over many years. Zero-insertion analyses could be partly confounded by invariant T cells such as MAIT and iNKT, although diverse VJ usage argued against such confounding for most clonotypes. Abundant cord blood beta clonotypes had fewer insertions, young adult naive repertoires showed a similar but weaker trend, and memory repertoires showed no such trend. Out-of-frame TCR alpha sequences shared between twins showed an excess of low generation-probability sequences compared with coincidental sharing between unrelated individuals.

From the cysteine through the phenylalanine, the CDR3 covers 13 amino acids. Kept here is only the CDR3 DNA, which spans 39 bases and is read in frame from base 1. CDR1 SQVTM and CDR2 ANQGSEA were looked up in the germline V gene. The germline V and J ends show losses of 7 bases and 0 bases respectively, and no gene match explains 1 base of the junction. The receptor library was made with 5' RACE. The reads were generated on an Illumina HiSeq 2000. A universal primer binding site was added through template switching, and the final cDNA carried a unique molecular identifier so that TCR cDNA molecules could be counted accurately. First-strand cDNA for TCR alpha and beta chains was synthesized from specific primers in the conserved constant-segment region. Each cDNA library was double barcoded, with a SMART-Mk sample barcode plus Illumina barcodes, to control for contamination. TruSeq adapter sequences along with Illumina sample barcodes were introduced in two successive PCR steps. The TCR alpha and beta cDNA libraries were sequenced on the Illumina HiSeq platform using custom primers. The study's processing was this. MiGEC was used to process raw reads and extract unique molecular identifiers, and MiXCR was used to find CDR3 positions. Recombination models were inferred per individual with the repgenHMM and IGoR tools using an EM algorithm. Shared clonotypes were analyzed with the tcR package in R, and sharing was normalized by the product of cloneset sizes. To study raw recombination free of thymic and clonal selection effects, out-of-frame nonproductive sequences were analyzed. TCRdb reprocessed the public reads (quality trimming at Q25 with fastp, clone calling with MiXCR) and kept in-frame beta chains. Duplicate CDR3 protein sequences are folded into a single record with the most common DNA and genes. TCRdb, not the original authors, processed these V and J calls. The sample table holds about 530,000 distinct CDR3 sequences, of which 20% to 25% were seen once. Approximately 0.52% of the sample comes from the top ten.

Every donor was a healthy Caucasian. The twin cohort comprised three pairs of female monozygotic twins, all aged about 18 to 29 years. Positive isolation kits from Invitrogen were used to isolate CD4+ and CD8+ T cell populations. This sample was shared with a second study, whose subject was yellow fever vaccine responses in identical twins. The second study's authors report: The authors reported that the T cell response to vaccination in identical twins appeared partly convergent and partly personalized. In identical twins, the study followed T cell clones that responded to the vaccine with precision.

Rearrangement joined TRBV29-1 to TRBJ2-2, with 8 middle bases fitting TRBD1. The receptor was isolated from a woman younger than 30 in good health. Sequences were obtained from CD4+ T cells sorted from blood. The base sequence is TGCAGCGGGACAGGGCCGAACACCGGGGAGCTGTTTTTT. The resulting protein is CSGTGPNTGELFF.